These 31 T cell receptor beta chains originate from one sample sequenced in a study of post-analysis software for immune sequencing data. Points from the study as a whole: About five TRBV segments occurring more often in patients than controls included TRBV5-6, TRBV5-1 and TRBV20-1.

These receptors have no known antigen. Built from TCR beta cDNA, the libraries had unique molecular identifiers in them. TCRdb passed the PCR reads through MiXCR, listing each CDR3 protein once. The sample records hundreds of thousands of distinct CDR3 sequences, 30% being singletons. Sample: blood. These receptor sequences come from a girl aged 10 to 17 with multiple sclerosis.

This clonotype was observed a few times. The chain combines TRBV29-1 with TRBJ2-5, with D unresolved. The J call is uncertain, as TRBJ2-7 better fits the DNA end. Germline V CDR1 and CDR2: SQVTM, ANQGSEA. The CDR3 is 13 amino acids. The CDR3: CSVETGTAGEQYF. The CDR3 region has the DNA TGCAGCGTTGAGACCGGAACCGCTGGCGAGCAGTACTTC.

This chain uses TRBV20-1 with TRBJ2-5; no firm D call. CDR3 length equals 17 residues. Trimming shortened V by 3 bases and J by 3 bases, and 23 bases separated the two germline ends. Germline V gives CDR1 DFQATT, CDR2 SNEGSKA (reference sequence). CDR3 sequence reads: CSASYPQSPVVKETQYF. The CDR3 DNA is TGCAGTGCTAGCTACCCCCAGTCGCCGGTGGTTAAAGAGACCCAGTACTTC.

In this sample, this clonotype turned up a few times. The rearrangement links TRBV20-1 to TRBJ2-5, with 7 bases matching TRBD1. Germline V gene sequence: CDR1 DFQATT, CDR2 SNEGSKA (reference sequence). There are 17 residues in the CDR3. The V and J ends lost 5 bases and 5 bases, in that order; junction bases with no gene match: 20. This CDR3 reads CSARDTGDPVYWETQYF. The CDR3 nucleotides read TGCAGTGCTCGGGATACAGGGGACCCGGTCTACTGGGAGACCCAGTACTTC.

The sample holds a few counts of this clonotype. This chain links TRBV14 with TRBJ1-2; tentatively, D is TRBD1 (5 bases). Looked up from germline, CDR1 is SGHDN and CDR2 is FVKESK. The CDR3 extends over 16 amino acids. V was clipped by 0 bases and J by 6 bases, with 17 bases between them. The CDR3 DNA reads as TGTGCCAGCAGCCAAGAGTCCAGGGAATGGGTAGATGGCTACACCTTC. Amino acid sequence: CASSQESREWVDGYTF.

Only one count was recorded for this clonotype. The gene calls are TRBV5-6 and TRBJ2-3; D could derive from TRBD1 or TRBD2 (5 bases each). The V end was cut by 4 bases, the J end by 6 bases, with 21 bases between. CDR3 size: 16 residues. Germline assignment: CDR1 SGHDT and CDR2 YYEEEE. The CDR3 loop reads CASSPRPGPNTDTQYF. For the CDR3, the DNA is TGTGCCAGCAGCCCCCGACCGGGACCCAACACGGATACGCAGTATTTT.

The table lists this clonotype with a few counts. This chain uses TRBV7-9 with TRBJ1-4; tentatively, D is TRBD1 (6 bases). The V end lost 2 bases, the J end lost 8 bases, and 12 bases lay between the germline ends. The length of the CDR3 is 14 residues. Germline V gene sequence: CDR1 SEHNR, CDR2 FQNEAQ (reference sequence). CDR3 loop: CASSLQRTAEKLFF. As DNA, the CDR3 is TGTGCCAGCAGCTTACAACGGACAGCCGAAAAACTGTTTTTT.

A note on this clonotype: Its ends do not fully match the called genes, so a read error is possible. The chain joins TRBV10-3 to TRBJ2-3, with TRBD2 matching over 7 bases. The CDR3 is 15 amino acids. Germline CDR1 ENHRY, CDR2 SYGVKD. CDR3 DNA: TGTGCCATCAGTGACCCTAAACTAGCGACAGATATGCAGTATTTT. Translating it yields CAISDPKLATDMQYF.

This chain links TRBV20-1 with TRBJ2-3; 10 bases map to TRBD2. The germline V gene encodes CDR1 DFQATT and CDR2 SNEGSKA (reference sequence). Unmatched junction bases numbered 8, after V lost 0 bases and J lost 5 bases. There are 16 residues in the CDR3. The CDR3 DNA is TGCAGTGCTAGAGATCCCCTAGCGGGGGTAAGAGATACGCAGTATTTT. Residues: CSARDPLAGVRDTQYF.

V is TRBV2 and J is TRBJ1-1; D perhaps matches TRBD1 (6 bases). V was clipped by 5 bases and J by 4 bases, with 20 bases between them. The CDR3 runs to 16 residues. Germline CDR1 is SNHLY and CDR2 is FYNNEI. The CDR3 sequence: CASSPRGGLRFTEAFF. CDR3 bases: TGTGCCAGCAGTCCCAGGGGAGGGCTAAGGTTCACTGAAGCTTTCTTT.

The chain combines TRBV7-2 with TRBJ1-5; a weak D match, TRBD1 (5 bases). This CDR3 spans 12 amino acids. The germline V gene has CDR1 SGHTA and CDR2 FQGNSA. The V end lost 8 bases, the J end lost 6 bases, and 11 bases lay between the germline ends. DNA of the CDR3: TGTGCCAGCTCGAGGGACGGTCAGCCCCAGCATTTT. It codes for CASSRDGQPQHF.

The rearrangement uses TRBV7-2 and TRBJ2-3, with D unresolved. The length of the CDR3 is 14 residues. Germline V gives CDR1 SGHTA, CDR2 FQGNSA. Trimming removed 6 bases at V and 4 bases at J, with 14 bases between. The CDR3 sequence is CASSRPGIPDTQYF. Here the CDR3 DNA reads TGTGCCAGCAGTCGACCGGGCATCCCAGATACGCAGTATTTT.

The rearrangement uses TRBV18 and TRBJ2-5, with TRBD2 matching 12 bases. The CDR3 consists of 15 residues. Germline CDR1 is KGHSH and CDR2 is LQKENI. V gave up 2 bases and J gave up 4 bases; unmatched junction bases: 2. CDR3 nucleotide sequence: TGTGCCAGCTCACCAATACTAGCGGGGGGAGAGACCCAGTACTTC. This translates into CASSPILAGGETQYF. Complete variable domain (other parts from reference TRBV18 and TRBJ2-5): NAGVMQNPRHLVRRRGQEARLRCSPMKGHSHVYWYRQLPEEGLKFMVYLQKENIIDESGMPKERFSAEFPKEGPSILRIQQVVRGDSAAYFCASSPILAGGETQYFGPGTRLLVL.

This clonotype was seen only a few times. The rearrangement joins TRBV6-2 or TRBV6-3 to TRBJ2-3, with D maybe TRBD2 (5 bases). V gave up 6 bases and J gave up 4 bases, with 17 bases separating them. The CDR3 is made up of 15 amino acids. Germline V gene sequence: CDR1 MNHEY, CDR2 SVGEGT. The CDR3 DNA follows: TGTGCCAGCAGCTACGGAGGCACGACGGCAGATACGCAGTATTTT. Translation gives CASSYGGTTADTQYF.

There are a few counts of this clonotype. J is TRBJ2-1 and V is TRBV20-1; tentatively, D is TRBD1 (6 bases). V was shortened by 1 base and J by 5 bases, with 9 bases between the two germline ends. The CDR3 extends over 13 amino acids. Germline V lookup: CDR1 DFQATT, CDR2 SNEGSKA (reference sequence). In DNA form, the CDR3 reads TGCAGTGCTAGAGTCTACAGGGACAATGAGCAGTTCTTC. Translation: CSARVYRDNEQFF.

This clonotype appeared a few times. This chain joins TRBV11-2 and TRBJ2-7; 14 bases agree with TRBD2. This CDR3 is built from 15 residues. Per germline, CDR1 SGHAT and CDR2 FQNNGV. The ends lost 4 bases at V and 6 bases at J; junction bases unmatched: 5. The CDR3 DNA reads TGTGCCAGCAGCTGGGGGACTAGCGGGAGTAGCGAGCAGTACTTC. Translating gives CASSWGTSGSSEQYF.

This clonotype came up a few times. The J gene is TRBJ1-6, the V gene TRBV10-3; no reliable D call. Germline V gives CDR1 ENHRY, CDR2 SYGVKD. This CDR3 region has 10 residues. The V gene lost 11 bases and the J gene lost 13 bases, with 12 bases spanning the gap. The CDR3 loop is CAPGGPPLHF. The CDR3, as DNA: TGTGCCCCGGGAGGGCCTCCCCTCCACTTT.

This chain uses TRBV7-2 with TRBJ2-1, with D maybe TRBD2 (5 bases). CDR1 and CDR2 (germline): SGHTA, FQGNSA. Trimming removed 1 base from V and 0 bases from J, with 10 bases in between. CDR3 length: 16 amino acids. The CDR3 DNA sequence: TGTGCCAGCAGCTTAGGCGGAGGTCGCTCCTACAATGAGCAGTTCTTC. This translates into CASSLGGGRSYNEQFF.

CDR3 sequence: CAIRGGTVQETQYF. The CDR3 bases are TGTGCCATCAGGGGGGGGACAGTCCAAGAGACCCAGTACTTC. The chain joins TRBV10-3 to TRBJ2-5; D assignment may be TRBD1 or TRBD2 (7 bases each). Trimming left V 6 bases short and J 1 base short, with 12 bases between. The CDR3 is 14 amino acids. CDR1 and CDR2 from the germline V gene are ENHRY and SYGVKD.

J is TRBJ1-4 and V is TRBV7-6, with unresolved D. Trimming pared 5 bases from V and 5 bases from J, leaving 12 bases between. CDR3 length: 14 residues. The V gene's germline CDR1 is SGHVS and CDR2 FNYEAQ. The CDR3 region is CASSETARNEKLFF. The DNA of the CDR3 is TGTGCCAGCAGCGAAACAGCTAGAAATGAAAAACTGTTTTTT.

This clonotype occurred a few times. The chain carries TRBV2 and TRBJ2-2; 9 bases align to TRBD1. Germline V gene lookup returns CDR1 SNHLY and CDR2 FYNNEI. The CDR3 spans 14 residues. The ends lost 10 bases at V and 5 bases at J; junction bases unmatched: 8. The CDR3 nucleotides read TGTGCCATCCCACAGGGGGCCCGAACCGGGGAGCTGTTTTTT. Translation gives CAIPQGARTGELFF.

This rearrangement joins TRBV27 to TRBJ2-6; 7 bases align to TRBD2. Germline trimming cut 4 bases from V and 0 bases from J; bases unmatched to any gene: 6. Germline-derived CDR1 and CDR2 are MNHEY and SMNVEV (reference sequence). CDR3 length equals 17 residues. The CDR3 loop reads CASSSPSGGSGANVLTF. The CDR3 DNA reads TGTGCCAGCAGTTCCCCTAGCGGAGGCTCTGGGGCCAACGTCCTGACTTTC.

The J gene is TRBJ2-1, the V gene TRBV5-5; D is uncertain. The germline gives CDR1 SGHKS, CDR2 YYEKEE (reference sequence). V was pared by 3 bases and J by 5 bases, with 15 bases between. The CDR3 loop spans 15 amino acids. CDR3 loop: CASSSWSWENNEQFF. The CDR3 DNA reads as TGTGCCAGCAGCTCCTGGAGTTGGGAAAACAATGAGCAGTTCTTC.

V gene TRBV24-1 combines with J gene TRBJ1-2, with 7 bases that match TRBD1. J lost 0 bases, V lost 7 bases, and 4 bases had no gene match. The CDR3 length is 14 residues. Germline assignment: CDR1 KGHDR and CDR2 SFDVKD. CDR3 in amino acids: CATRGDSSNYGYTF. Here the CDR3 DNA reads TGTGCCACCAGGGGGGACAGTTCTAACTATGGCTACACCTTC.

This clonotype was observed a few times. CDR3 in amino acids: CASSDSQGTDSNQPQHF. CDR3 DNA: TGTGCCAGCAGTGACTCGCAGGGCACGGACAGCAATCAGCCCCAGCATTTT. The chain couples TRBV6-4 to TRBJ1-5, with D perhaps matching TRBD1 (5 bases). This CDR3 has 17 residues. V was cut by 0 bases and J by 1 base, with 13 bases left in between. The germline gives CDR1 MRHNA, CDR2 SNTAGT.

V and J are TRBV4-1 and TRBJ2-1, with 10 bases matching TRBD2. CDR3 length: 17 residues. The V gene end was trimmed by 1 base and the J gene end by 2 bases; junction bases not matched to a gene: 5. CDR1 is MGHRA and CDR2 is YSYEKL in the germline V gene. CDR3 sequence: CASSQGGSGGPYNEQFF. CDR3 coding DNA: TGCGCCAGCAGCCAAGGTGGTAGCGGGGGGCCCTACAATGAGCAGTTCTTC.

This chain connects TRBV27 to TRBJ2-7; tentative D call: TRBD1 (6 bases). The CDR3 runs 15 residues. Germline CDR1 and CDR2: MNHEY and SMNVEV (reference sequence). V was clipped by 5 bases and J by 2 bases, with 16 bases between them. CDR3 sequence: CASSLTQGIPYEQYF. The CDR3 DNA reads TGTGCCAGCAGTCTGACACAGGGTATCCCCTACGAGCAGTACTTC.

In its sample, this clonotype was seen a few times. The J gene is TRBJ2-7, the V gene TRBV4-1; tentative D call: TRBD1 (6 bases). V lost 4 bases to trimming and J lost 7 bases, with 8 bases between them. CDR3 length: 11 residues. Germline CDR1 is MGHRA and CDR2 is YSYEKL. The CDR3 region has the DNA TGCGCCAGCAGCCCAGGGGAGGAGCAGTACTTC. It yields the protein CASSPGEEQYF.

The J gene is TRBJ1-5, the V gene TRBV27; 7 positions match TRBD1. V gave up 8 bases and J gave up 7 bases; unmatched junction bases: 11. CDR1 is MNHEY and CDR2 is SMNVEV in the germline V gene (reference sequence). The CDR3 is 14 amino acids. DNA of the CDR3: TGTGCCAGCGCACCGGGACAGCGAAGGCAGCCCCAGCATTTT. Translation: CASAPGQRRQPQHF.

CDR3 sequence (DNA): TGCAGTGCTAGTGCGGAGGACACTCACTACGAGCAGTACTTC. It is translated as CSASAEDTHYEQYF. The chain combines TRBV20-1 with TRBJ2-7; possibly TRBD1 or TRBD2 for D (5 bases each). This CDR3 spans 14 amino acids. CDR1 is DFQATT, CDR2 SNEGSKA, per germline (reference sequence). Trimming stripped 3 bases from V and 3 bases from J, with 15 bases between.

The chain combines TRBV10-3 with TRBJ2-3; 8 bases are a match to TRBD2. This CDR3 has 15 residues. Germline lookup yields CDR1 ENHRY and CDR2 SYGVKD. Losses at the gene ends were 6 bases for V and 1 base for J; bases not matched to a gene: 6. CDR3 amino acids: CAISGGAGGTDTQYF. CDR3 nucleotides: TGTGCCATCAGCGGGGGAGCGGGGGGCACAGATACGCAGTATTTT.

This clonotype turned up a few times. The CDR3 sequence is CSVEDVAIRGAFF. CDR3 sequence (DNA): TGCAGCGTTGAAGACGTAGCTATCCGGGGAGCTTTCTTT. The chain joins TRBV29-1 to TRBJ1-1; D gene unclear. This CDR3 comprises 13 residues. V was trimmed by 0 bases and J by 10 bases, leaving 15 bases between them. The germline V gene has CDR1 SQVTM and CDR2 ANQGSEA.